Following are 23 T cell receptor beta chains from one sample sequenced in a study of molecular identifiers for immune sequencing clone quantification. MiXCR, applied by TCRdb to the PCR reads, yields one record per CDR3 protein. Of under 100,000 distinct CDR3 sequences in the sample, 20% to 30% are singletons; the top ten hold around 0.77%. Material for sequencing was naive CD8+ T cells from blood, with Jurkat cell RNA spiked in. Documented subset: FACS-sorted CD8+CD4-CCR7+CD45RA+ naive T cells. These receptors were obtained from a human donor in good health. Some libraries in this study had Jurkat cell RNA spiked in.

This clonotype was found a few times. The chain links TRBV4-3 to TRBJ1-1, with D perhaps matching TRBD1 (6 bases). This CDR3 has 16 residues. From germline, CDR1 is LGHNA and CDR2 YSLEER. The V end lost 1 base, the J end lost 0 bases, and 12 bases lay between the germline ends. CDR3 region: CASSQGVGDMNTEAFF. CDR3 nucleotides: TGCGCCAGCAGCCAAGGTGTGGGGGACATGAACACTGAAGCTTTCTTT.

Notes on this clonotype: Just one base apart from a much larger clone, this may be a read error. The rearrangement joins TRBV5-5 to TRBJ1-5, with TRBD1 matching over 7 bases. This CDR3 is 14 amino acids long. J gave up 6 bases and V 3 bases, and 6 bases lay outside the gene matches. Germline CDR1 reads SGHKS; CDR2 reads YYEKEE (reference sequence). In DNA, the CDR3 is TGTGCCAGCAGCTACAGGACAGGTCCTCAGCCCCAGCATTTT. Translating it yields CASSYRTGPQPQHF.

For this clonotype: A much larger clone differs by one base, so this may be a read error. The rearrangement links TRBV30 to TRBJ1-1; D is perhaps TRBD1 (6 bases). Germline V gene data show CDR1 as GTSNPN and CDR2 as SVGIG (reference sequence). V lost 8 bases and J lost 0, with 16 bases in between. The CDR3 consists of 14 residues. For the CDR3, the DNA is TGTGCCCACGGGCAGGGGAGATTGAACACTGAAGCTTTCTTT. Its protein product is CAHGQGRLNTEAFF.

Only a few counts were recorded for this clonotype. V is TRBV29-1 and J is TRBJ2-7; no definite D call. Germline-derived CDR1 and CDR2 are SQVTM and ANQGSEA. Trimming left V 3 bases short and J 2 bases short, with 8 bases between. This CDR3 has 12 amino acids. CDR3 in amino acids: CSVEVGTYEQYF. In DNA form, the CDR3 reads TGCAGCGTTGAGGTTGGAACCTACGAGCAGTACTTC.

This clonotype was detected ten times or more. This chain joins TRBV6-4 and TRBJ1-1; D ambiguous. The CDR3 has 13 residues. Trimming took 2 bases from V and 0 from J, leaving 4 bases between them. Germline V lookup: CDR1 MRHNA, CDR2 SNTAGT. The CDR3 loop is CASSDSLNTEAFF. In DNA form, the CDR3 reads TGTGCCAGCAGTGACAGCTTGAACACTGAAGCTTTCTTT.

In the case of this clonotype: A single base separates this from a much larger clone, so it may be a read error. The chain has TRBV11-2 and TRBJ2-3, with unresolved D. This CDR3 is 15 amino acids long. Germline lookup yields CDR1 SGHAT and CDR2 FQNNGV. The CDR3 bases are TGTGCCGGCAGCTTAGATCGATATTTCACAGATACGCAGTATTTT. Its protein product is CAGSLDRYFTDTQYF.

This clonotype was counted once. This clone may be a read error of a much larger clone one base away. The V and J genes are TRBV7-9 and TRBJ2-5, with a tentative D call TRBD1 (6 bases). The CDR3 consists of 14 residues. Germline V gene data show CDR1 as SEHNR and CDR2 as FQNEAQ (reference sequence). This CDR3 reads CASSSGQQQEPQYF. CDR3 bases: TGTGCCAGCAGCTCCGGACAGCAACAAGAGCCCCAGTACTTC. The full variable domain, with the rest looked up from reference TRBV7-9 and TRBJ2-5, is DTGVSQNPRHKITKRGQNVTFRCDPISEHNRLYWYRQTLGQGPEFLTYFQNEAQLEKSRLLSDRFSAERPKGSFSTLEIQRTEQGDSAMYLCASSSGQQQEPQYFGPGTRLLVL.

This clonotype was detected ten times or more. The J gene is TRBJ2-3, the V gene TRBV15, with 12 bases matching TRBD2. The CDR3 length is 17 residues. The J segment lost 5 bases and the V segment lost 2 bases, leaving 8 bases of the junction unmatched. Germline lookup yields CDR1 LNHNV and CDR2 YYDKDF (reference sequence). CDR3 residues: CATSRITSGRLEDTQYF. The CDR3 DNA is TGTGCCACCAGCAGAATTACTAGCGGGAGGTTGGAAGATACGCAGTATTTT.

On this clonotype itself: This may arise from a read error, as a much more abundant clone is one base away. The chain uses TRBV7-9 and TRBJ1-1; D gene uncertain. Germline V CDR1 and CDR2: SEHNR, FQNEAQ (reference sequence). This CDR3 is 12 amino acids long. The CDR3 protein is CASGFMNTEAFF. DNA for the CDR3: TGTGCCAGCGGCTTTATGAACACTGAAGCTTTCTTT.

On this clonotype itself: This may be a read error, as it is one base from a much larger clone. V usage is TRBV4-3 and J usage is TRBJ2-7; possible D gene TRBD2, 7 bases. The CDR3 is made up of 16 amino acids. CDR1 is LGHNA, CDR2 YSLEER, per germline. For the CDR3, the DNA is TGCGCCAGCTGCCAAGAAGTACGGGGGGCAAAGTACGAGCAGTACTTC. It translates to CASCQEVRGAKYEQYF.

This clonotype came up a few times. The rearrangement links TRBV7-9 to TRBJ1-6; D gene ambiguous. V was clipped by 1 base and J by 8 bases, with 0 bases between them. Germline V CDR1 and CDR2: SEHNR, FQNEAQ (reference sequence). The CDR3 spans 11 residues. The DNA for the CDR3 is TGTGCCAGCAGCTTAGATTCACCCCTCCACTTT. Translated: CASSLDSPLHF.

The chain is built from TRBV11-1 and TRBJ2-2; 9 bases agree with TRBD1. The V segment lost 5 bases and the J segment 4 bases; nucleotides outside the gene matches: 11. This CDR3 has 17 residues. The germline gives CDR1 SGHAT, CDR2 FQDESV (reference sequence). The CDR3 here is CASSPTGTGSGTGELFF. CDR3 bases: TGTGCCAGCAGCCCAACCGGGACAGGGTCGGGCACCGGGGAGCTGTTTTTT.

This clonotype has only a few counts. The CDR3 reads CAIYPQGDYGYTF. The CDR3 DNA sequence: TGTGCTATATACCCCCAGGGCGACTATGGCTACACCTTC. This chain links TRBV11-2 with TRBJ1-2, with a tentative D call TRBD1 (5 bases). Looked up from germline, CDR1 is SGHAT and CDR2 is FQNNGV. The CDR3 totals 13 residues.

The genes are TRBV7-9 and TRBJ1-1, with D perhaps TRBD1 (5 bases). V dropped 6 bases and J dropped 3 bases, with 11 bases sitting between them. Germline V gene data show CDR1 as SEHNR and CDR2 as FQNEAQ (reference sequence). The CDR3 extends over 13 amino acids. This chain's CDR3 is CASRPGLDTEAFF. CDR3 bases: TGTGCCAGCAGGCCAGGGTTGGACACTGAAGCTTTCTTT.

The chain employs TRBV12-3 or TRBV12-4 and TRBJ2-1; 8 bases fit TRBD2. J gave up 8 bases and V 3 bases, and 12 bases lay outside the gene matches. The CDR3 spans 16 residues. The CDR3 reads CASSFEGLGIFDEQFF. As DNA, the CDR3 is TGTGCCAGCAGTTTTGAGGGACTAGGAATTTTCGATGAGCAGTTCTTC.

The table lists this clonotype with many counts. V is TRBV20-1 and J is TRBJ1-1; D is ambiguous. The CDR3 loop spans 14 amino acids. Looked up from germline, CDR1 is DFQATT and CDR2 is SNEGSKA (reference sequence). Trimming removed 3 bases at V and 3 bases at J, with 14 bases between. The CDR3 sequence: CSARPPDLYTEAFF. In nucleotides, the CDR3 is TGCAGTGCTAGGCCTCCTGACCTTTACACTGAAGCTTTCTTT.

This clonotype was picked up many times. The chain carries TRBV6-1 and TRBJ2-3; the match to TRBD2 covers 13 bases. This CDR3 has 16 amino acids. The junction had 9 bases not matched to a gene; V was cut back by 4 bases and J by 8 bases. Germline V gene sequence: CDR1 MNHNS, CDR2 SASEGT. CDR3 nucleotide sequence: TGTGCCAGCAGTGTCACTAGCGGGGGGGCTTTGGGTACGCAGTATTTT. This encodes CASSVTSGGALGTQYF.

This clonotype was seen only a few times. CDR3 sequence reads: CASTRGGWDQPQHF. CDR3 DNA sequence: TGTGCCAGTACCAGGGGGGGATGGGATCAGCCCCAGCATTTT. This rearrangement joins TRBV19 to TRBJ1-5; 7 nucleotides align to TRBD1. J lost 5 bases, V lost 7 bases, and 8 bases had no gene match. CDR3 length: 14 residues. The germline gives CDR1 LNHDA, CDR2 SQIVND (reference sequence).

This clonotype was seen more than once but under ten times. The chain combines TRBV6-2 or TRBV6-3 with TRBJ1-1, with D maybe TRBD1 (6 bases). V was clipped by 4 bases and J by 7 bases, with 13 bases between them. The CDR3 extends over 13 amino acids. Germline assignment: CDR1 MNHEY and CDR2 SVGEGT. For the CDR3, the DNA is TGTGCCAGCAGTTCCAAGGACAGATATGAAGCTTTCTTT. Its protein product is CASSSKDRYEAFF.

As to this clonotype: This could be a read error, since a much larger clone is one nucleotide away. The conserved closing phenylalanine or tryptophan is absent in this CDR3, likely reflecting a read error. The V gene is TRBV12-3 or TRBV12-4, the J gene TRBJ2-1, with D uncertain. CDR3 size: 13 residues. V dropped 5 bases and J dropped 5 bases, with 10 bases sitting between them. The CDR3 region is CASSPLIHNEQFI. Here the CDR3 DNA reads TGTGCCAGCAGTCCTTTAATCCACAATGAGCAGTTCATC.

As concerns this clonotype: At one boundary the junction diverges from the germline segment, which might be a read error. The V and J genes are TRBV29-1 and TRBJ2-1; TRBD2 matches 9 bases. CDR1 SQVTM and CDR2 ANQGSEA come from the germline V gene. The CDR3 has 15 residues. The CDR3 DNA is TGCAACGTTGAAGCGGGGATAGCGGGAGTTGGTGAGCAGTTCTTC. This translates into CNVEAGIAGVGEQFF.

This clonotype appeared a few times. The genes are TRBV3-1 and TRBJ1-2, with 7 bases that match TRBD1. The CDR3 contains 14 residues. The germline V gene has CDR1 LGHDT and CDR2 YNNKEL (reference sequence). With V trimmed by 0 bases and J by 3 bases, 1 base remained unmatched. DNA of the CDR3: TGTGCCAGCAGCCAAGAGACAGGGTACTATGGCTACACCTTC. Translating gives CASSQETGYYGYTF.

To note about this clonotype: This clone may be a read error of a much larger clone one base away. This chain connects TRBV7-9 to TRBJ2-4; possibly TRBD2 for D (6 bases). The germline V gene has CDR1 SEHNR and CDR2 FQNEAQ (reference sequence). CDR3 length: 13 amino acids. The CDR3 coding sequence is TGTGCCAACAGCTCAACACGGGGGTACATTCAGTACTTC. Encoded protein: CANSSTRGYIQYF.